The next 15 T cell receptor beta chains were all read from a single sample in a study of cytomegalovirus exposure and HLA in healthy donors. Primers: 60 Vbeta forward and 13 Jbeta reverse. Sequencing was performed with immunoSEQ multiplex PCR; in TCRdb, only in-frame clones are kept and a portion is missing. The repertoire consists of 150,000 to 200,000 clones, with roughly 85% occurring once and the leading ten covering 9.7%. Sequenced material: PBMCs. The source is a man aged 18 to 30 in good health and CMV-seropositive.

In this sample, this clone turned up a few times. Because the CDR3's place on the DNA is in doubt, the DNA is left out and the CDR3 is given as listed by TCRdb. V gene TRBV28 combines with J gene TRBJ1-1; the D segment call TRBD1 is taken from the table without a DNA check. Counting both end residues, the CDR3 totals 13 amino acids. The germline CDR1 and CDR2 sequences are MDHEN and SYDVKM. The CDR3 is CASILAGNTEAFF.

The J gene is TRBJ2-3, the V gene TRBV27; TRBD2 matches at 8 bases. Germline V gene lookup returns CDR1 MNHEY and CDR2 SMNVEV (reference sequence). V shed 3 bases, J shed 6 bases, and the junction held 8 bases outside the gene matches. The CDR3 totals 15 residues. CDR3 nucleotide sequence: TGTGCCAGCAGTTTCGGGGGGGGGTTGGCGGATACGCAGTATTTT. Translated: CASSFGGGLADTQYF.

This chain connects TRBV19 to TRBJ2-7; TRBD1 is a possible D gene (5 bases). This CDR3 contains 14 residues. CDR1 is LNHDA, CDR2 SQIVND, per germline (reference sequence). Trimming took 5 bases from V and 0 from J, leaving 11 bases between them. This CDR3 is CASSAETASYEQYF. The CDR3 nucleotides are TGTGCCAGTAGTGCAGAGACAGCCTCCTACGAGCAGTACTTC.

This clone appeared a few times. CDR3 sequence (DNA): TGTGCCAGTAGTATACCGGGGAAGCAGTACTTC. Encoded protein: CASSIPGKQYF. The V call is TRBV19, the J call TRBJ2-7; D possibly corresponds to TRBD2 (5 bases). The CDR3 has 11 amino acids. V lost 2 bases, J lost 8 bases, and 7 bases lay in between. Germline V gene sequence: CDR1 LNHDA, CDR2 SQIVND (reference sequence).

The chain carries TRBV11-2 and TRBJ2-2; TRBD1 is a possible D gene (5 bases). V was trimmed by 5 bases and J by 2 bases, leaving 6 bases between them. The germline gives CDR1 SGHAT, CDR2 FQNNGV. The CDR3 runs to 13 residues. CDR3 DNA sequence: TGTGCCAGCAGCCAGGGAAACACCGGGGAGCTGTTTTTT. It yields the protein CASSQGNTGELFF.

In DNA, the CDR3 is TGCGCCAGCAGCCAAGATCGGGTTAGGTCCTACGAGCAGTACTTC. Its protein is CASSQDRVRSYEQYF. This rearrangement joins TRBV4-1 to TRBJ2-7, with D uncertain. V lost 0 bases to trimming and J lost 1 base, with 10 bases between them. The CDR3 has 15 amino acids. The germline V gene has CDR1 MGHRA and CDR2 YSYEKL.

This clone showed up just a few times. V is TRBV6-6 and J is TRBJ1-2; D is perhaps TRBD1 (5 bases). V gave up 7 bases and J gave up 3 bases, with 12 bases separating them. This CDR3 has 13 residues. Germline V gene lookup returns CDR1 MNHNY and CDR2 SVGAGI (reference sequence). The chain's CDR3 is CASTGWVDYGYTF. The CDR3 bases are TGTGCCAGCACAGGGTGGGTAGACTATGGCTACACCTTC.

Note on this clone: Germline and junction disagree at one end, which may indicate a read error. The rearrangement links TRBV4-1 to TRBJ2-7, with TRBD1 matching 8 bases. The CDR3 totals 15 residues. Germline CDR1 reads MGHRA; CDR2 reads YSYEKL. CDR3 region: CASSQDGQGSDEQYF. The CDR3, as DNA: TGTGCCAGCAGCCAAGACGGACAGGGTAGCGACGAGCAGTACTTC.

The genes are TRBV7-2 and TRBJ1-2, with D perhaps matching TRBD1 (5 bases). CDR3 length equals 14 residues. Trimming removed 5 bases from V and 4 bases from J, with 14 bases in between. CDR1 and CDR2 (germline): SGHTA, FQGNSA. CDR3 sequence: CASSPGGESYGYTF. CDR3 coding DNA: TGTGCCAGCAGCCCCGGGGGGGAGAGCTATGGCTACACCTTC.

The chain recombines TRBV6-5 with TRBJ1-1, with D possibly being TRBD1 (6 bases). In germline, CDR1 is MNHEY, CDR2 SVGAGI. V was shortened by 0 bases and J by 5 bases, with 13 bases between the two germline ends. This CDR3 contains 15 residues. The CDR3 here is CASSYSRGGGTEAFF. The CDR3 nucleotides read TGTGCCAGCAGTTACTCGAGGGGGGGAGGGACTGAAGCTTTCTTT.

As DNA, the CDR3 is TGTGCCTGGAGTGGGGGACAGGGACGCTCACCCCTCCACTTT. It encodes CAWSGGQGRSPLHF. The chain employs TRBV30 and TRBJ1-6, with TRBD1 identical over 9 bases. The CDR3 contains 14 residues. V lost 1 base to trimming and J lost 10 bases; unmatched junction nucleotides: 5. CDR1 and CDR2 (germline): GTSNPN, SVGIG (reference sequence).

The rearrangement links TRBV7-9 to TRBJ2-1; D unresolved. The V and J ends lost 5 bases and 1 base respectively, with 6 bases between them. From germline, CDR1 is SEHNR and CDR2 FQNEAQ (reference sequence). There are 13 residues in the CDR3. CDR3 protein: CASSKESYNEQFF. The CDR3 nucleotides are TGTGCCAGCAGCAAGGAGTCCTACAATGAGCAGTTCTTC.

This sequence joins TRBV9 and TRBJ1-1; no definite D call. CDR3 length: 14 residues. Trimming shortened V by 1 base and J by 3 bases, and 10 bases separated the two germline ends. Germline assignment: CDR1 SGDLS and CDR2 YYNGEE. In DNA form, the CDR3 reads TGTGCCAGCAGCGTACGACTTTCGGACACTGAAGCTTTCTTT. Protein: CASSVRLSDTEAFF.

V is TRBV6-6 and J is TRBJ1-2; 7 bases match TRBD1. CDR3 length: 13 amino acids. Looked up from germline, CDR1 is MNHNY and CDR2 is SVGAGI (reference sequence). V was clipped by 6 bases and J by 8 bases; unmatched bases: 9. Here the CDR3 reads CASSPDRADGYTF. The CDR3 DNA is TGTGCCAGCAGCCCCGACAGGGCTGACGGCTACACCTTC.

This chain joins TRBV11-3 and TRBJ2-7; TRBD2 matches 8 bases. CDR1 is SGHNT, CDR2 YENEEA, per germline. V gave up 5 bases and J gave up 1 base; unmatched junction bases: 4. CDR3 size: 14 residues. The CDR3 nucleotides are TGTGCCAGCAGCCCGGGGGGGCGGTCCTACGAGCAGTACTTC. Protein: CASSPGGRSYEQYF.